The clone carrying this T cell receptor beta chain was found a few times. This specimen belongs to a study of response to subunit inactivated influenza vaccine. The CDR3 length is 14 residues. V lost 10 bases and J lost 0, with 13 bases in between. Germline V lookup: CDR1 MDHEN, CDR2 SYDVKM. MiXCR, applied by TCRdb to the RT-PCR reads, yields one record per CDR3 protein. Altogether roughly 700,000 distinct CDR3 sequences are present, about 15% being singletons, with the ten largest covering around 7.3%. The sequence was obtained from a man in his fifties or sixties who received an inactivated influenza vaccine. The specimen was PBMCs from blood, collected less than 15 days before vaccination. The V and J genes are TRBV28 and TRBJ1-5; D possibly corresponds to TRBD1 (5 bases). CDR3 in amino acids: CATRAGGSNQPQHF. The CDR3 bases are TGTGCCACCAGGGCAGGTGGTAGCAATCAGCCCCAGCATTTT.